The present entry profiles one T cell receptor (beta chain) with its context. This record belongs to a study of immune evolution from preneoplasia to lung adenocarcinoma. Generated by immunoSEQ multiplex PCR, the TCRdb table keeps only in-frame clones and is missing some. Altogether about 4,800 clones are present, around 79% being singletons, with the ten largest covering around 24%. Deletions cut 1 base from V and 6 bases from J, with 14 bases between. Per the germline V gene, CDR1 is MGHRA and CDR2 is YSYEKL. The CDR3 runs 15 residues. The receptor was isolated from a person aged 55 to 75 with lung adenocarcinoma. The source material was FFPE normal lung tissue adjacent to the tumor. V gene TRBV4-1 combines with J gene TRBJ2-3; D may be TRBD1 or TRBD2 (6 bases each). The CDR3 DNA sequence: TGCGCCAGCAGCCAAGTGACCGGGGGCGCTGATACGCAGTATTTT. It encodes CASSQVTGGADTQYF.